The rows below give T cell receptor beta chains drawn from one sample of a study of response to subunit inactivated influenza vaccine. TCRdb itself ran the RT-PCR reads through MiXCR, one entry per CDR3 protein. The sample holds over 800,000 distinct CDR3 sequences, about 20% seen once. The source was PBMCs from blood, collected around 5 days after vaccination. These receptors were obtained from a man in his fifties who received an inactivated influenza vaccine. The CDR3 runs from the conserved cysteine through the conserved F or W. D genes are given only for firm matches. Clone size is given for some rows only: seen once, a few or many times, or a class if the clone is expanded.

J,size,length,V,D,DNA,CDR3
TRBJ2-7,-,15,TRBV12-3/TRBV12-4,TRBD2,TGTGCCAGCACCACCCATGGACTAGCGGGGGGCGAGCAGTACTTC,CASTTHGLAGGEQYF
TRBJ1-5,few,16,TRBV12-3/TRBV12-4,-,TGTGCCAGCAGTTTAGGGCCGGGACGGGGAGATCAGCCCCAGCATTTT,CASSLGPGRGDQPQHF
TRBJ2-5,few,14,TRBV12-3/TRBV12-4,-,TGTGCCAGCAGTGTCTACAGGGTGATCGAGACCCAGTACTTC,CASSVYRVIETQYF
TRBJ2-3,few,11,TRBV29-1,-,TGCAGCGTTCGGGACCCAGATACGCAGTATTTT,CSVRDPDTQYF
TRBJ2-2,-,18,TRBV24-1,TRBD1,TGTGCCACCAGTGATTTGGAGGGACAGGGGGCGCGGACCGGGGAGCTGTTTTTT,CATSDLEGQGARTGELFF
TRBJ2-7,-,13,TRBV20-1,-,TGCAGTGCTACCGGCACCTACTCCTACGAGCAGTACTTC,CSATGTYSYEQYF
TRBJ2-5,-,15,TRBV6-1,TRBD1,TGTGCCAGCAGCTTGGGACAGCTAGGGATGGAGACCCAGTACTTC,CASSLGQLGMETQYF
TRBJ2-1,many,16,TRBV27,-,TGTGCCAGCAGTCCCCCCCTGAGGACCCTTAACAATGAGCAGTTCTTC,CASSPPLRTLNNEQFF
TRBJ2-5,-,14,TRBV12-3/TRBV12-4,-,TGTGCCAGCAGTTTGCCCGAGGCGAGGGAGACCCAGTACTTC,CASSLPEARETQYF
TRBJ2-1,-,17,TRBV13,TRBD2,TGTGCCTTCAGCTTAGGACTAGCGGGGTTATCGAGCAATGAGCAGTTCTTC,CAFSLGLAGLSSNEQFF
TRBJ1-2,-,14,TRBV12-3/TRBV12-4,-,TGTGCCAGCAGTTTATGGCAGGGATGGGAAGGCTACACCTTC,CASSLWQGWEGYTF
TRBJ2-7,few,14,TRBV4-1,-,TGCGCCAGCAGCCAGTGGGCAGGGAACTACGAGCAGTACTTC,CASSQWAGNYEQYF
TRBJ1-3,few,14,TRBV5-1,TRBD1,TGCGCCAGCAGCGTCGGGACAGGTGGAAACACCATATATTTT,CASSVGTGGNTIYF
TRBJ2-1,-,14,TRBV12-3/TRBV12-4,-,TGTGCCAGCAGTTTAGGGACCTTCTACAATGAGCAGTTCTTC,CASSLGTFYNEQFF
TRBJ1-4,-,14,TRBV5-1,-,TGCGCCAGCAGCTTGTTCACGGAGGGAGAAAAACTGTTTTTT,CASSLFTEGEKLFF
TRBJ2-7,-,14,TRBV20-1,-,TGCAGTGCTGAGAACCGGGACTCGCCCTGCGAGCAGTACTTC,CSAENRDSPCEQYF
TRBJ2-7,few,15,TRBV12-3/TRBV12-4,TRBD1,TGTGCCAGCAGGGGGTACGGGACAGATCCCTACGAGCAGTACTTC,CASRGYGTDPYEQYF
TRBJ1-2,few,14,TRBV20-1,-,TGCAGTGCTAGGCGGGGGGCATATAACTATGGCTACACCTTC,CSARRGAYNYGYTF
TRBJ2-1,-,17,TRBV5-1,-,TGCGCCAGCAGCCCGACCAGTCGAGTTACCTCCTACAATGAGCAGTTCTTC,CASSPTSRVTSYNEQFF
TRBJ1-1,-,10,TRBV20-1,-,TGCAGTGCTAGAGACAGTGAAGCTTTCTTT,CSARDSEAFF
TRBJ2-7,many,14,TRBV9,-,TGTGCCAGCAGCGAGGGCACCTTATTCTACGAGCAGTACTTC,CASSEGTLFYEQYF
TRBJ2-5,few,15,TRBV15,TRBD2,TGTGCCACCAGACCTGAAGCGGGGGGGAAAGAGACCCAGTACTTC,CATRPEAGGKETQYF
TRBJ2-2,few,10,TRBV2,-,TGTGCCAGCTGGGCAGGGGAGCTGTTTTTT,CASWAGELFF
TRBJ2-7,few,12,TRBV6-6,-,TGTGCCAGCACCACGGGGGAGGTAGGGCAGTACTTC,CASTTGEVGQYF
TRBJ2-1,-,17,TRBV24-1,TRBD2,TGTGCCACCAGTGATCCCAGCGGGGGGGGCTCCTACAATGAGCAGTTCTTC,CATSDPSGGGSYNEQFF
TRBJ1-1,-,15,TRBV7-9,TRBD1,TGTGCCAGCAGCTGGCCGGGACAGGGGAACACTGAAGCTTTCTTT,CASSWPGQGNTEAFF
TRBJ2-3,-,15,TRBV10-2,-,TGCGCCAGCAGTGAGTCCCAGCGGGGCACAGATACGCAGTATTTT,CASSESQRGTDTQYF
TRBJ1-4,few,14,TRBV3-1,-,TGTGCCAGCAGTGTTCGGGTGGCGAATGAAAAACTGTTTTTT,CASSVRVANEKLFF
TRBJ1-1,-,14,TRBV12-3/TRBV12-4,-,TGTGCCAGCAGTCCCGATCAGGTCAGGACTGAAGCTTTCTTT,CASSPDQVRTEAFF
TRBJ2-7,-,13,TRBV10-3,TRBD1,TGTGCCATCACCCAAGGACAGGGCCACGAGCAGTACTTC,CAITQGQGHEQYF
TRBJ2-7,few,15,TRBV9,TRBD1,TGTGCCAGCAGCGCCGGACAGGGAGTTTCCTACGAGCAGTACTTC,CASSAGQGVSYEQYF
TRBJ2-2,few,15,TRBV4-3,-,TGCGCCAGCAGCCCTTGGGGTGGTTATACCGGGGAGCTGTTTTTT,CASSPWGGYTGELFF
TRBJ1-5,many,14,TRBV12-3/TRBV12-4,-,TGTGCCAGCACCCTATTCGGGAGCAATCAGCCCCAGCATTTT,CASTLFGSNQPQHF
TRBJ2-5,few,15,TRBV7-9,-,TGTGCCAGCAGCTTAGATGTCGAGGTGATGATCGCCCAGTACTTC,CASSLDVEVMIAQYF
TRBJ2-3,-,16,TRBV11-2,TRBD1,TGTGCCAGCAGCTTAGACCGGACAGGGGGGTGGGATACGCAGTATTTT,CASSLDRTGGWDTQYF
TRBJ2-3,-,12,TRBV29-1,-,TGCAGCTCCTCGCCTTACGAGAATACGCAGTATTTT,CSSSPYENTQYF
TRBJ2-7,-,17,TRBV5-1,-,TGCGCCAGCGCTAAGCCCCTATGGGGGAGCGGAATCTACGAGCAGTACTTC,CASAKPLWGSGIYEQYF
TRBJ1-2,few,14,TRBV7-9,-,TGTGCCAGCAGCTTAAGTGCAGCTAACTATGGCTACACCTTC,CASSLSAANYGYTF
TRBJ1-1,-,13,TRBV28,-,TGTGCCAGCACCGCCCACCTTGGCACTGAAGCTTTCTTT,CASTAHLGTEAFF
TRBJ2-2,-,16,TRBV4-3,TRBD1,TGCGCCAGCAGCCCCCTCCGGGCAGGGGGACCCGGGGAGCTGTTTTTT,CASSPLRAGGPGELFF
TRBJ2-3,few,13,TRBV7-2,-,TGTGCCAGCAGAACAACAGTGGTAGATACGCAGTATTTT,CASRTTVVDTQYF
TRBJ1-2,-,14,TRBV28,-,TGTGCCAGCAGGCCCCCTCACGAGAACTATGGCTACACCTTC,CASRPPHENYGYTF
TRBJ2-7,many,14,TRBV20-1,TRBD2,TGCAGTGCTAGAGATCAGGATAGCGGGCCCGAGCAGTACTTC,CSARDQDSGPEQYF